The clone carrying this T cell receptor beta chain was observed a handful of times. This record belongs to a study of blood T cell repertoires in COVID-19. The CDR3 sequence is 14 residues long. The germline gives CDR1 MNHEY, CDR2 SMNVEV (reference sequence). Trimming pared 5 bases from V and 3 bases from J, leaving 14 bases between. Authors' methods: Reference gene primer amplification gave nucleated cell count estimates. Generated by immunoSEQ multiplex PCR, the TCRdb table keeps only in-frame clones and is missing some. Clonal size and the V and J genes are those of that table, whereas D and trimming came from the DNA. The profile covers fewer than 130,000 clones, with around 89% appearing a single time and about a third taken by the ten largest.

The clonotype originates from a woman aged 80 or older with acute or convalescent COVID-19. The chain carries TRBV27 and TRBJ2-7, with a possible D match to TRBD2 (6 bases). Input material: peripheral blood. CDR3 sequence reads: CASSPFSGFYEQYF. Here the CDR3 DNA reads TGTGCCAGCAGTCCCTTTAGCGGATTCTACGAGCAGTACTTC.